This section outlines one TCR beta chain sequence together with its context. These data are taken from a study of cytomegalovirus exposure and HLA in healthy donors. PCR used 60 Vbeta primers and 13 Jbeta primers. Repertoires were generated with immunoSEQ multiplex PCR, while TCRdb's copy carries only in-frame clones and drops some. This table lists 25,000 to 40,000 clones. CDR1 SGHTS and CDR2 YDEGEE come from the germline V gene. V shed 0 bases and J shed 7 bases, with 4 bases lying between them. The CDR3 loop spans 12 amino acids. The material sequenced was PBMCs. The V call is TRBV5-8, the J call TRBJ1-4; D uncertain. The TCR sequence derives from a female donor in good health and CMV-seronegative. The CDR3 sequence: CASSLAGEKLFF. CDR3 nucleotides: TGTGCCAGCAGCTTGGCGGGTGAAAAACTGTTTTTT.